The source of this T cell receptor (beta chain) is a study of blood T cell repertoires in COVID-19. The CDR3 is 14 amino acids. CDR1 is SGHAT and CDR2 is FQNNGV in the germline V gene. V dropped 0 bases and J dropped 10; count of bases not matched to a gene: 6. Assay used: immunoSEQ multiplex PCR; TCRdb lists only in-frame clones, some missing. The sample shows 180,000 or so clones, about 85% of them seen only once. The specimen sequenced was peripheral blood. This receptor was obtained from a woman aged 55-70 years with acute or convalescent COVID-19. The chain couples TRBV11-2 to TRBJ1-1; 9 nucleotides align to TRBD1. In nucleotides, the CDR3 is TGTGCCAGCAGCTTAGACCCGGGACAGGGTCCAGCTTTCTTT. Translating it yields CASSLDPGQGPAFF.